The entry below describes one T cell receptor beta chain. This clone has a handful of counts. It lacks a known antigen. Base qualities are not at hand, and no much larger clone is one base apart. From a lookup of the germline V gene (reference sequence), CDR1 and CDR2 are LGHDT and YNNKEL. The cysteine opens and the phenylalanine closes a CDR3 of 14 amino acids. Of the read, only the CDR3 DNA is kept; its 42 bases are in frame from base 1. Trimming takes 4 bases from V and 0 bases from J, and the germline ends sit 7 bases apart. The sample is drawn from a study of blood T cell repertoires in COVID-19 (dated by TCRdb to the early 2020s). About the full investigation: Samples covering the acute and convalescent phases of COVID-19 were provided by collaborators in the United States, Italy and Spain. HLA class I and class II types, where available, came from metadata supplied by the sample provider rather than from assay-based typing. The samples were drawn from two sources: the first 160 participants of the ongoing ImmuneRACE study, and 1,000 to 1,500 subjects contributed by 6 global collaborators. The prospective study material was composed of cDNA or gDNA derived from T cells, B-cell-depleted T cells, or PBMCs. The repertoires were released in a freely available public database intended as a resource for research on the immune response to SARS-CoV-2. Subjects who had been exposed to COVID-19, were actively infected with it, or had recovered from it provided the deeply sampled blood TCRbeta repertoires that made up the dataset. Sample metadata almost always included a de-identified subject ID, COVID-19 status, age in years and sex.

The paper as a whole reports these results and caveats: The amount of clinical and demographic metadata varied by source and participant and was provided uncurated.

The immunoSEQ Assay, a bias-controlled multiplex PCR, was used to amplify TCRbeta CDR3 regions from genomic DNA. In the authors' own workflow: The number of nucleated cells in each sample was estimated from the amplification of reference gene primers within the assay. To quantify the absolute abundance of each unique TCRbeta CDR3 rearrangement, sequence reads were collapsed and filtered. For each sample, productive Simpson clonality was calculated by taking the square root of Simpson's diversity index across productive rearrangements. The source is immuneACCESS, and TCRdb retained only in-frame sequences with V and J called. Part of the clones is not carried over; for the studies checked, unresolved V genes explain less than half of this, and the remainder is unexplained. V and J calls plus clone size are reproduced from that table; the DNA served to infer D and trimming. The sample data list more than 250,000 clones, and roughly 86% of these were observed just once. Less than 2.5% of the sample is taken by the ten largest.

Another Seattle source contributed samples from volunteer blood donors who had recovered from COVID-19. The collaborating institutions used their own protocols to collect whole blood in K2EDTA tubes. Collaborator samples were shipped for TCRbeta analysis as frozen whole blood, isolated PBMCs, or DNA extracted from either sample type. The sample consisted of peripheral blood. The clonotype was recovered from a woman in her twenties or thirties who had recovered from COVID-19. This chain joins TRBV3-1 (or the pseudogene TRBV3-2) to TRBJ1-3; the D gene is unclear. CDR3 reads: CASSLQSSGNTIYF. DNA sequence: TGTGCCAGCAGCCTACAGAGCTCTGGAAACACCATATATTTT.